These T cell receptor beta chains were read from a single sample in a study of OX40 agonist ivuxolimab in advanced cancers. The assay was immunoSEQ multiplex PCR, and TCRdb's table has in-frame clones only and misses some. The data show around 64,000 clones, around nine tenths seen once. This sample comprised CD4+ or CD8+ T cells sorted from blood, obtained in a trial of the OX40 agonist ivuxolimab. These receptors were collected from an adult with an advanced solid tumor such as melanoma, head and neck, liver or kidney cancer. Each CDR3 is given with its conserved first and last residue. The D gene is left open where the match is weak. The size of a clone is reported for some rows only, either as once, few or many, or as a class for expanded clones.

v_call	j_call	clone_size	d_call	cdr3_aa
TRBV6-5	TRBJ2-7	NA	NA	CASSYSGGRTYEQYF
TRBV27	TRBJ2-7	medium-sized	NA	CASSTRDGASYEQYF
TRBV9	TRBJ2-5	once	NA	CASSAQGIETQYF
TRBV7-9	TRBJ2-5	NA	NA	CAYEDRSQETQYF
TRBV11-2	TRBJ2-7	NA	NA	CASSLDPPGAEQYF
TRBV10-3	TRBJ1-5	NA	TRBD1	CAISENRTGGYQPQHF
TRBV5-4	TRBJ2-7	once	NA	CASSLIGPYEQYF
TRBV10-2	TRBJ1-2	NA	NA	CASADKDYGYTF
TRBV14	TRBJ1-4	NA	TRBD1	CASSRDSSNEKLFF
TRBV5-8	TRBJ2-5	NA	NA	CASSLARGGLEETQYF
TRBV21-1	TRBJ1-1	NA	NA	CASPKAVRGNLNTEAFF
TRBV2	TRBJ2-5	NA	NA	CASSRGGRGQYF
TRBV5-1	TRBJ1-2	NA	NA	CASSGGLHGGGYTF
TRBV6-5	TRBJ2-1	NA	TRBD1	CASSQRQGSNEQFF
TRBV19	TRBJ2-3	NA	TRBD1	CASNQGAVTDTQYF
TRBV10-3	TRBJ2-1	once	NA	CAIRPNSPYNEQFF